This TCR beta chain was sequenced during a study of cytomegalovirus exposure and HLA in healthy donors. As for the study in general: Early released data comprised around 79 million unique TCRs from HLA-typed donors. Whole-study results and caveats: A previous analysis found most TCR beta V segments productive roughly 90% or roughly 30% of the time. Follow-up analysis later connected one missense variant in DCLRE1C with trimming of TCR beta V- and J-genes.

Germline CDR1 SNHLY, CDR2 FYNNEI. The CDR3 is 12 amino acids. V shed 6 bases and J shed 7 bases, with 12 bases lying between them. PCR employed 60 Vbeta and 13 Jbeta primers. Repertoires were generated with immunoSEQ multiplex PCR, while TCRdb's copy carries only in-frame clones and drops some. Among 85,000 to 100,000 clones listed, 55% to 75% were seen once. Of note for this clone: Its cognate antigen is unknown.

This chain links TRBV2 with TRBJ1-2, with unresolved D. The sequenced material came from PBMCs. The receptor was isolated from a man aged 60-69 years in good health and CMV-seronegative. CDR3 sequence: CASSLTLVGYTF. CDR3 sequence (DNA): TGTGCCAGCAGCCTAACGCTGGTTGGCTACACCTTC.